This T cell receptor beta chain was observed in a study of cytomegalovirus exposure and HLA in healthy donors. General observations from the study: According to the study, 160 or so TCR beta chains were cytomegalovirus-associated.

To note about this clone: What it binds is not known.

Every donor was a healthy person donating bone marrow. Donors sampled were nominally healthy, though unrecorded immune exposures were likely. 60 Vbeta and 13 Jbeta primers were used in PCR. Produced via immunoSEQ multiplex PCR; TCRdb's table is partial and in-frame only. The listing records under 130,000 clones. Sequenced material: PBMCs. The TCR sequence derives from a man aged 50 to 59 in good health and CMV-seronegative.

The CDR3 region has the DNA TGTGCCAGCTCAAGGGGAATGGCAGATACGCAGTATTTT. Translated, it gives CASSRGMADTQYF. The chain couples TRBV18 to TRBJ2-3, with D perhaps TRBD1 (5 bases). Trimming left V 5 bases short and J 4 bases short, with 10 bases between. Germline CDR1 and CDR2: KGHSH and LQKENI. This CDR3 comprises 13 residues.